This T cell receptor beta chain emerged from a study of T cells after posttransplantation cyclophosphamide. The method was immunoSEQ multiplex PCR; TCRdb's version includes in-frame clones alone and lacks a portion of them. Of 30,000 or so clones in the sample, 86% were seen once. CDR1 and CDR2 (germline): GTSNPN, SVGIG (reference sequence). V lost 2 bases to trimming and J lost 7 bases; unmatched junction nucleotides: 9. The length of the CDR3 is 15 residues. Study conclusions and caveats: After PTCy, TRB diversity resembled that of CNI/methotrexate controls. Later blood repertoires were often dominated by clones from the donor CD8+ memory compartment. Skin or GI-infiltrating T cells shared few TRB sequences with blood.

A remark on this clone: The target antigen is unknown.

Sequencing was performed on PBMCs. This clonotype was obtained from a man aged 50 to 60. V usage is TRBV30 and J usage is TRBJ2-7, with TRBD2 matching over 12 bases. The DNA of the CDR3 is TGTGCCTGGAGTCTGAGACTAGCGGGGGCCTCTGAGCAGTACTTC. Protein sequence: CAWSLRLAGASEQYF. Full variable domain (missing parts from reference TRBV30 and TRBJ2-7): SQTIHQWPATLVQPVGSPLSLECTVEGTSNPNLYWYRQAAGRGLQLLFYSVGIGQISSEVPQNLSASRPQDRQFILSSKKLLLSDSGFYLCAWSLRLAGASEQYFGPGTRLTVT.